The T cell receptor (beta chain) under discussion was sequenced for a study of blood T cell repertoires in COVID-19. Germline CDR1 reads SGHRS; CDR2 reads YFSETQ. Trimming left V 4 bases short and J 5 bases short, with 16 bases between. This CDR3 is 14 amino acids long. Assay used: immunoSEQ multiplex PCR; TCRdb lists only in-frame clones, some missing. Of approximately 50,000 clones listed, approximately 89% were seen once; the top ten hold approximately 6.4%. The specimen was peripheral blood. This clonotype originated in a man aged 55 to 70 with acute or convalescent COVID-19. The chain carries TRBV5-1 and TRBJ2-7; weak D call: TRBD1 (5 bases). CDR3 loop: CASSLRTSGNEQYF. In DNA form, the CDR3 reads TGCGCCAGCAGCCTTCGGACATCAGGCAACGAGCAGTACTTC.